This record looks at one TCR beta chain sequence and its context. Antigen specificity is unknown. Amplification used 60 Vbeta primers and 13 Jbeta primers. Assay: immunoSEQ multiplex PCR; the TCRdb copy retains only in-frame clones and omits some. The data hold 140,000 to 150,000 clones, with more than 7.5% observed a single time. This entry is derived from a study of cytomegalovirus exposure and HLA in healthy donors. Study-wide background: Sequencing of some 200 million T cells in an earlier analysis found about 120 million unique TCR beta sequences.

V lost 6 bases and J lost 5, with 11 bases in between. The CDR3 sequence is 13 residues long. Germline V gives CDR1 MNHEY, CDR2 SMNVEV (reference sequence). Study-wide results and limits: Altogether, around 160 TCR beta chains were recorded as cytomegalovirus-associated.

What was sequenced was PBMCs. The chain carries TRBV27 and TRBJ1-5; perhaps TRBD1 as D (6 bases). This TCR came from a man aged 50-60 years in good health and CMV-seronegative. CDR3 loop: CASRDRHDQPQHF. The CDR3 bases are TGTGCCAGCAGAGACAGGCATGATCAGCCCCAGCATTTT.